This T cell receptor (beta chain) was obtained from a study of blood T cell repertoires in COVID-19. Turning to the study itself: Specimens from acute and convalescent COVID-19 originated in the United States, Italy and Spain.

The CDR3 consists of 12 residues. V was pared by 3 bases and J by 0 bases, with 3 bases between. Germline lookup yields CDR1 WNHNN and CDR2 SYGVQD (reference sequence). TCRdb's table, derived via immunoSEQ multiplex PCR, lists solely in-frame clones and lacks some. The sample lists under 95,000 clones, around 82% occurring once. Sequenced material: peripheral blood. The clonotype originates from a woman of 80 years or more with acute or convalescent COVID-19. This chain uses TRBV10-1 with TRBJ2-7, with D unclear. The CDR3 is CASSDSSYEQYF. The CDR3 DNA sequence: TGCGCCAGCAGTGACAGCTCCTACGAGCAGTACTTC.